The clone carrying this TCR beta chain has a count of ten or more. No antigen is known for it. The data were taken from a study of blood T cells in healthy people across ages. Study results and caveats: Age advanced and TCR beta diversity per million T cells fell, roughly linearly. Long-lived donors carried more naive CD4+ cells and greater diversity than aged donors.

The second PCR ran 7 to 11 cycles with a sample-barcoded 5' primer and J-beta primers. Every cDNA molecule carried a tag from a template-switch adaptor bearing 12 random nucleotides. Each CDR3 protein is one row after TCRdb ran MiXCR on the 5' RACE reads. The repertoire consists of roughly 1.7 million distinct CDR3 sequences, with 34% occurring once and the leading ten covering roughly 10%. Germline CDR1 reads MNHEY; CDR2 reads SMNVEV (reference sequence). The CDR3 contains 20 residues. The V segment lost 5 bases and the J segment 0 bases; nucleotides outside the gene matches: 12. The receptor was derived from a woman aged 25 to 39 in good health. The specimen sequenced was blood. The chain carries TRBV27 and TRBJ2-6; 11 positions agree with TRBD1. CDR3 DNA: TGTGCCAGCAGTCCCGCCTTGGGACAGGGGGTTACCTCTGGGGCCAACGTCCTGACTTTC. Translated: CASSPALGQGVTSGANVLTF.